The text below deals with one T cell receptor beta chain. Its antigen remains unidentified. V shed 4 bases and J 6 bases; nucleotides not matched to a gene: 9. The CDR3 has 16 amino acids. Germline-derived CDR1 and CDR2 are MNHNS and SASEGT. These data belong to a study of vaccination effects on CD4 cells after COVID-19. Ahead of sequencing, the ViraFEST assay grew antigen-specific CD4+ T cells using viral peptide pools. The culture ran for roughly 10 days before CD4+ T cells were isolated. None of the vaccinated had previously contracted SARS-CoV-2, and their nucleocapsid antibodies tested negative. Method: immunoSEQ multiplex PCR; TCRdb's copy keeps in-frame clones and lacks some. The sample yields roughly 30,000 clones, about 81% seen once.

This TCR was recovered from a human donor who received a COVID-19 vaccine. The chain employs TRBV6-1 and TRBJ1-5; 10 bases map to TRBD1. The source material was CD4+ T cells from PBMCs cultured with SARS-CoV-2 spike peptides, sampled before COVID-19 vaccination. As DNA, the CDR3 is TGTGCCAGCAGTGCCGCCGACAGGGGGCCGGTTCAGCCCCAGCATTTT. Its translation is CASSAADRGPVQPQHF.